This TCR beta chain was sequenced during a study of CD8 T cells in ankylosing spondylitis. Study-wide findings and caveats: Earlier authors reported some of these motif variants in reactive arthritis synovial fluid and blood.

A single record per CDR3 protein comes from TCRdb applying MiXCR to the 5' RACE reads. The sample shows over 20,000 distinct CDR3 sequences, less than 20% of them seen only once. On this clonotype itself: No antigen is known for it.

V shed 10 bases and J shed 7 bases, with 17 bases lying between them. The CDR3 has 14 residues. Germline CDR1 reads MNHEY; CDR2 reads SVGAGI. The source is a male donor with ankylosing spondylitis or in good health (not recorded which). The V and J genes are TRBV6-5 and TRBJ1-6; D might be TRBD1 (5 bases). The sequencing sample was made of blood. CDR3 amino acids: CATGRRGGNSPLHF. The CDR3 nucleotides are TGTGCCACTGGGCGCCGGGGCGGAAATTCACCCCTCCACTTT.